These 26 T cell receptor beta chains came from one sample sequenced in a study of T cells in localized non-small cell lung cancer. Some clones are missing from TCRdb's copy, which holds only in-frame ones; the method was immunoSEQ multiplex PCR. The sample lists roughly 13,000 clones, approximately 90% occurring once. The sequenced sample was peripheral blood mononuclear cells, obtained before any cancer treatment. These TCRs come from a man aged 35 to 70 with stage III lung adenocarcinoma.

This rearrangement joins TRBV27 to TRBJ2-3; possibly TRBD2 for D (5 bases). Germline-derived CDR1 and CDR2 are MNHEY and SMNVEV (reference sequence). The CDR3 is 17 amino acids. Between the trimmed V and J ends, which lost 3 bases and 8 bases, there was a span of 24 bases. The DNA of the CDR3 is TGTGCCAGCAGTTTCAGTATGACCCGTCAAAGAGCGGTTACGCAGTATTTT. Translated, it gives CASSFSMTRQRAVTQYF.

The chain carries TRBV29-1 and TRBJ2-2, with 10 bases identical to TRBD1. This CDR3 contains 14 residues. Germline V gene sequence: CDR1 SQVTM, CDR2 ANQGSEA. V was pared by 6 bases and J by 4 bases, with 5 bases of the junction left unmatched. The CDR3 nucleotides are TGCAGCGTGGGGACAGGGGTGGGCACCGGGGAGCTGTTTTTT. Translated, it gives CSVGTGVGTGELFF.

This chain joins TRBV10-3 and TRBJ1-4; 8 bases fit TRBD1. The germline gives CDR1 ENHRY, CDR2 SYGVKD. The V and J ends lost 5 bases and 3 bases, in that order; junction bases with no gene match: 8. This CDR3 is built from 16 residues. CDR3 loop: CAISKETGGPNEKLFF. In DNA, the CDR3 is TGTGCCATCAGTAAGGAAACAGGGGGACCTAATGAAAAACTGTTTTTT.

This clone was detected a few times. The chain joins TRBV6-1 to TRBJ2-1; no firm D call. The CDR3 is 11 amino acids. The V end lost 2 bases, the J end lost 14 bases, and 10 bases lay between the germline ends. Germline V gene data show CDR1 as MNHNS and CDR2 as SASEGT. In DNA form, the CDR3 reads TGTGCCAGCAGTGAATACACAGAGGAGTTCTTC. Translation gives CASSEYTEEFF.

In its sample, this clone was seen a few times. This chain uses TRBV2 with TRBJ1-1; 9 bases match TRBD1. CDR1 is SNHLY and CDR2 is FYNNEI in the germline V gene. The CDR3 is 13 amino acids. The ends lost 4 bases at V and 7 bases at J; junction bases unmatched: 4. In nucleotides, the CDR3 is TGTGCCAGCAGTGTACAGGGGGCGCGTGAAGCTTTCTTT. Translating it yields CASSVQGAREAFF.

This clone was counted a few times. The chain carries TRBV5-4 and TRBJ1-1; no firm D call. Per germline, CDR1 SGHNT and CDR2 YYREEE (reference sequence). This CDR3 is 14 amino acids long. Trimming took off 4 bases at V and 1 base at J, with 11 bases between the two ends. CDR3 amino acids: CASSRDLWNTEAFF. The CDR3 DNA reads TGTGCCAGCAGCAGAGACCTGTGGAACACTGAAGCTTTCTTT.

The chain joins TRBV28 to TRBJ1-5; TRBD1 aligns across 10 bases. V lost 0 bases to trimming and J lost 3 bases; unmatched junction nucleotides: 2. The CDR3 consists of 16 residues. Per germline, CDR1 MDHEN and CDR2 SYDVKM. The CDR3 nucleotides are TGTGCCAGCAGTTTATGGGGACAGGGGAACAATCAGCCCCAGCATTTT. Translated, it gives CASSLWGQGNNQPQHF.

The gene calls are TRBV28 and TRBJ2-7, with 9 bases aligning to TRBD1. This CDR3 has 15 amino acids. Germline V gene data show CDR1 as MDHEN and CDR2 as SYDVKM. After removal of 5 bases from V and 4 bases from J, the junction contained 9 bases not matched to a gene. The CDR3 reads CASSRTGGAEYEQYF. CDR3 in DNA: TGTGCCAGCAGTAGAACAGGGGGCGCAGAATACGAGCAGTACTTC.

This chain links TRBV9 with TRBJ1-1; 7 positions match TRBD1. The CDR3 spans 13 residues. CDR1 SGDLS and CDR2 YYNGEE come from the germline V gene. The V segment lost 3 bases and the J segment 8 bases; nucleotides outside the gene matches: 7. CDR3 loop: CASSAWEGAEAFF. Written as DNA, the CDR3 is TGTGCCAGCAGCGCGTGGGAGGGGGCCGAAGCTTTCTTT. Full variable domain (remainder filled in from reference TRBV9 and TRBJ1-1): DSGVTQTPKHLITATGQRVTLRCSPRSGDLSVYWYQQSLDQGLQFLIQYYNGEERAKGNILERFSAQQFPDLHSELNLSSLELGDSALYFCASSAWEGAEAFFGQGTRLTVV.

This chain uses TRBV6-5 with TRBJ2-7; no clear D gene. Germline V CDR1 and CDR2: MNHEY, SVGAGI. Trimming pared 8 bases from V and 7 bases from J, leaving 9 bases between. The CDR3 has 10 residues. CDR3 DNA sequence: TGTGCCAGCGGTAGGGAAGAGCAGTACTTC. Protein: CASGREEQYF.

The chain combines TRBV28 with TRBJ2-7; 8 bases fit TRBD2. Germline-derived CDR1 and CDR2 are MDHEN and SYDVKM. The CDR3 is 16 residues long. The J segment lost 5 bases and the V segment lost 2 bases, leaving 11 bases of the junction unmatched. The CDR3 protein is CASSLRGAGGGHEQYF. The CDR3 DNA follows: TGTGCCAGCAGTTTAAGGGGGGCGGGAGGAGGCCACGAGCAGTACTTC.

The V call is TRBV5-1, the J call TRBJ2-2; unclear D gene. Per the germline V gene, CDR1 is SGHRS and CDR2 is YFSETQ. The CDR3 loop spans 14 amino acids. With 0 bases removed from V and 2 bases from J, the gap between germline ends came to 5 bases. The CDR3 region has the DNA TGCGCCAGCAGCTTGGGGAGTAACACCGGGGAGCTGTTTTTT. Protein sequence: CASSLGSNTGELFF.

The chain carries TRBV19 and TRBJ1-6; 8 bases fit TRBD1. Germline CDR1 reads LNHDA; CDR2 reads SQIVND (reference sequence). The CDR3 is 13 residues long. V gave up 6 bases and J gave up 8 bases; unmatched junction bases: 3. For the CDR3, the DNA is TGTGCCAGTAGGGACAGGGTTGATTCACCCCTCCACTTT. Residues: CASRDRVDSPLHF.

The sample holds a few counts of this clone. CDR3 amino acids: CASSSSGREETQYF. DNA for the CDR3: TGCGCCAGCAGCTCCAGCGGGAGGGAAGAGACCCAGTACTTC. The chain employs TRBV4-1 and TRBJ2-5, with 10 positions matching TRBD2. CDR1 is MGHRA and CDR2 is YSYEKL in the germline V gene. Trimming cost V 5 bases and J 3 bases; bases outside gene matches: 3. This CDR3 comprises 14 residues.

The rearrangement joins TRBV5-1 to TRBJ1-6, with D perhaps TRBD1 (6 bases). Trimming removed 4 bases at V and 8 bases at J, with 13 bases between. The CDR3 runs to 14 residues. Germline CDR1 is SGHRS and CDR2 is YFSETQ. CDR3 residues: CASSRGALDSPLHF. In DNA form, the CDR3 reads TGCGCCAGCAGCCGGGGGGCATTGGATTCACCCCTCCACTTT.

The chain employs TRBV5-1 and TRBJ2-2, with TRBD1 identical over 9 bases. The CDR3 is 16 residues long. The germline V gene encodes CDR1 SGHRS and CDR2 YFSETQ. Trimming cost V 4 bases and J 6 bases; bases outside gene matches: 10. This chain's CDR3 is CASSTGTGILAGELFF. In DNA form, the CDR3 reads TGCGCCAGCAGCACTGGGACAGGGATTCTCGCCGGGGAGCTGTTTTTT.

The gene calls are TRBV19 and TRBJ2-1; maybe TRBD1 (5 bases). Trimming left V 2 bases short and J 10 bases short, with 12 bases between. The length of the CDR3 is 13 residues. The germline gives CDR1 LNHDA, CDR2 SQIVND (reference sequence). CDR3 region: CASSIRSTGEQFF. CDR3 DNA: TGTGCCAGTAGTATAAGGAGCACAGGCGAGCAGTTCTTC.

The V and J genes are TRBV27 and TRBJ2-4; 8 bases line up with TRBD2. Germline CDR1 reads MNHEY; CDR2 reads SMNVEV (reference sequence). There are 11 residues in the CDR3. V shed 5 bases and J 13 bases; nucleotides not matched to a gene: 4. Here the CDR3 reads CASSPGTRQYF. CDR3 DNA sequence: TGTGCCAGCAGTCCCGGGACTAGGCAGTACTTC.

The V and J genes are TRBV6-1 and TRBJ1-1; D is uncertain. Deletions cut 5 bases from V and 3 bases from J, with 13 bases between. This CDR3 spans 14 amino acids. The germline V gene encodes CDR1 MNHNS and CDR2 SASEGT. CDR3 bases: TGTGCCAGCAGTTCAGAAGGCATTTACACTGAAGCTTTCTTT. This codes for CASSSEGIYTEAFF.

The chain is built from TRBV2 and TRBJ1-4, with TRBD1 identical over 8 bases. The germline V gene encodes CDR1 SNHLY and CDR2 FYNNEI. V was clipped by 2 bases and J by 7 bases; unmatched bases: 6. The CDR3 consists of 15 residues. The CDR3 protein is CASSEIWTGLEKLFF. The CDR3 nucleotides are TGTGCCAGCAGTGAAATCTGGACAGGGCTTGAAAAACTGTTTTTT.

This chain connects TRBV7-2 to TRBJ2-5; D is tentatively TRBD1 or TRBD2 (6 bases each). CDR3 length equals 16 residues. CDR1 SGHTA and CDR2 FQGNSA come from the germline V gene. Trimming stripped 1 base from V and 7 bases from J, with 19 bases between. CDR3 residues: CASSLEPFGGRATQYF. The CDR3 DNA reads TGTGCCAGCAGCTTAGAGCCGTTCGGGGGCCGGGCGACCCAGTACTTC.

The rearrangement joins TRBV11-2 to TRBJ2-7; D uncertain. This CDR3 contains 13 residues. CDR1 and CDR2 from the germline V gene are SGHAT and FQNNGV. V was trimmed by 1 base and J by 4 bases, leaving 8 bases between them. The CDR3 nucleotides read TGTGCCAGCAGCTTAGCTGAGGAGTACGAGCAGTACTTC. This sequence encodes CASSLAEEYEQYF.

This clone was seen only once. The chain couples TRBV6-6 to TRBJ1-2, with 7 bases that match TRBD1. Germline V gene data show CDR1 as MNHNY and CDR2 as SVGAGI (reference sequence). After removal of 5 bases from V and 5 bases from J, the junction contained 5 bases not matched to a gene. The CDR3 contains 13 residues. The chain's CDR3 is CASSRGREYGYTF. The CDR3 nucleotides are TGTGCCAGCAGTAGGGGGCGCGAGTATGGCTACACCTTC.

The chain recombines TRBV19 with TRBJ1-1; D is uncertain. V lost 1 base to trimming and J lost 0 bases, with 9 bases between them. This CDR3 is built from 15 residues. Germline V lookup: CDR1 LNHDA, CDR2 SQIVND (reference sequence). The CDR3 DNA is TGTGCCAGTAGTATAGCGGATTACATGAACACTGAAGCTTTCTTT. Its translation: CASSIADYMNTEAFF.

The genes are TRBV10-1 and TRBJ2-1, with 8 bases fitting TRBD2. The CDR3 has 14 amino acids. Trimming at V came to 5 bases and at J to 0 bases, leaving 0 bases not matched to a gene. Germline V CDR1 and CDR2: WNHNN, SYGVQD (reference sequence). This chain's CDR3 is CASSSGGSYNEQFF. CDR3 DNA sequence: TGCGCCAGCAGTAGCGGGGGCTCCTACAATGAGCAGTTCTTC.

V is TRBV4-1 and J is TRBJ2-1, with 14 bases that match TRBD2. The CDR3 is 18 residues long. In germline, CDR1 is MGHRA, CDR2 YSYEKL. The J segment lost 6 bases and the V segment lost 4 bases, leaving 11 bases of the junction unmatched. This CDR3 is CASSPRAGGLAGANEQFF. Here the CDR3 DNA reads TGCGCCAGCAGCCCCCGGGCGGGGGGACTAGCGGGAGCCAATGAGCAGTTCTTC.